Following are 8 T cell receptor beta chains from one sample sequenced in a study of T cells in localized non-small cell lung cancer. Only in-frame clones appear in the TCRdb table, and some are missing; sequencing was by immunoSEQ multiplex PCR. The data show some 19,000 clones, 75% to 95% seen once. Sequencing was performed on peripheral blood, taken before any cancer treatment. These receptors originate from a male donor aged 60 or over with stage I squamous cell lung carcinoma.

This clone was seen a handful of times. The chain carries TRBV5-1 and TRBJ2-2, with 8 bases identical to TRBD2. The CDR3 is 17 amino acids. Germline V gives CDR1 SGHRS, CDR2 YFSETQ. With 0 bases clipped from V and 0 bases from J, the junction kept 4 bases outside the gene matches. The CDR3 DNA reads TGCGCCAGCAGCTTGGGGACTAGCACCGCGAACACCGGGGAGCTGTTTTTT. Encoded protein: CASSLGTSTANTGELFF.

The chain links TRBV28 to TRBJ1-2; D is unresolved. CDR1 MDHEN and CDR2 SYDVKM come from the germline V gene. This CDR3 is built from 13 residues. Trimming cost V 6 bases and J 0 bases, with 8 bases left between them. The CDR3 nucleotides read TGTGCCAGCAGCCTCCTCGCTAACTATGGCTACACCTTC. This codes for CASSLLANYGYTF.

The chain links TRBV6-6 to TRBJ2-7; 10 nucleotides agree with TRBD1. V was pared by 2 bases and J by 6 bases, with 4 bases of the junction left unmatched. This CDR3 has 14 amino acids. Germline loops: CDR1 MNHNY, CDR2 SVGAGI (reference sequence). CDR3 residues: CASSYDRGLSEQYF. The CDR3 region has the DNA TGTGCCAGCAGTTACGACAGGGGGCTTAGCGAGCAGTACTTC.

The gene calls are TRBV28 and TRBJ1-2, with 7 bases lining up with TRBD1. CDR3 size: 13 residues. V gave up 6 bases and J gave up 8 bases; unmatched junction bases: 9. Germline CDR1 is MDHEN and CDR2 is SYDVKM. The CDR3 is CASSLGQPTGYTF. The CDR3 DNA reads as TGTGCCAGCAGCCTGGGACAGCCGACGGGCTACACCTTC.

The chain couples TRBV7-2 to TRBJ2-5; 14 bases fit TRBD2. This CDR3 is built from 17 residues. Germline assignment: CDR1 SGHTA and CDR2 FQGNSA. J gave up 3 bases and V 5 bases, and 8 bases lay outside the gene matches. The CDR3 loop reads CASSPGLAGVGEETQYF. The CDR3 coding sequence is TGTGCCAGCAGCCCGGGACTAGCGGGAGTTGGGGAAGAGACCCAGTACTTC.

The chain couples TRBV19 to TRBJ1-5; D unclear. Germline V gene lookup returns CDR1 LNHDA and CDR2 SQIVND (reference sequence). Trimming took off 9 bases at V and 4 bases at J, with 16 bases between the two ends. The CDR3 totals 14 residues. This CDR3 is CASGRPGGNQPQHF. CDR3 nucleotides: TGTGCCAGCGGGCGCCCGGGAGGTAATCAGCCCCAGCATTTT.

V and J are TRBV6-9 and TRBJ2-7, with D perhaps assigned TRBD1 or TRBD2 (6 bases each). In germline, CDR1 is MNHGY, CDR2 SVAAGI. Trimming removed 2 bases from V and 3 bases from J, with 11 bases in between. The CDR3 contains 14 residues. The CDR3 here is CASSYGEGGYEQYF. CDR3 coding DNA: TGTGCCAGCAGTTATGGTGAGGGGGGCTACGAGCAGTACTTC.

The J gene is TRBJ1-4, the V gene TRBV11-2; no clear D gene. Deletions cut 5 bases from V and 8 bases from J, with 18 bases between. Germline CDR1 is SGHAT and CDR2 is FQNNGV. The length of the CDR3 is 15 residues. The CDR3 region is CASSPDPGGWEKLFF. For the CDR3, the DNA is TGTGCCAGCAGCCCAGACCCCGGCGGGTGGGAAAAACTGTTTTTT.